A selection of T cell receptor beta chains follows, all from one sample in a study of blood T cells in healthy people across ages. TCRdb re-analysed the 5' RACE reads in MiXCR, keeping a single row per CDR3 protein. The sample contains about 1,000,000 distinct CDR3 sequences, around 43% of which appear only once. The sequencing input was blood. The receptors derive from a woman aged 55-69 years in good health. The CDR3 runs from the conserved cysteine through the conserved F or W. The order of the fields is J gene, clone size, D gene, V gene, CDR3 protein, CDR3 DNA. The D gene is left open where the match is weak. Rows give clone size only sometimes, using once, few, many, or a class for an expanded clone.

J gene: TRBJ2-6
clone size: few
D gene: -
V gene: TRBV27
CDR3 protein: CASSLGSSSSGANVLTF
CDR3 DNA: TGTGCCAGCAGTTTAGGCTCTTCAAGCTCTGGGGCCAACGTCCTGACTTTC

J gene: TRBJ1-6
clone size: few
D gene: -
V gene: TRBV27
CDR3 protein: CASSVQGSPRNSPLHF
CDR3 DNA: TGTGCCAGCAGTGTACAGGGATCCCCCCGTAATTCACCCCTCCACTTT

J gene: TRBJ2-1
clone size: -
D gene: TRBD2
V gene: TRBV7-9
CDR3 protein: CASSPRTSGMTYNEQFF
CDR3 DNA: TGTGCCAGCAGCCCTCGGACTAGCGGGATGACCTACAATGAGCAGTTCTTC

J gene: TRBJ2-5
clone size: -
D gene: -
V gene: TRBV7-6
CDR3 protein: CASSPETGVETQYF
CDR3 DNA: TGTGCCAGCAGCCCCGAAACAGGCGTTGAGACCCAGTACTTC

J gene: TRBJ2-5
clone size: many
D gene: -
V gene: TRBV7-9
CDR3 protein: CASSLLEETQYF
CDR3 DNA: TGTGCCAGCAGCTTACTGGAAGAGACCCAGTACTTC

J gene: TRBJ2-1
clone size: -
D gene: -
V gene: TRBV11-2
CDR3 protein: CASRDAASYNEQFF
CDR3 DNA: TGTGCTAGCCGAGACGCGGCGTCGTACAATGAGCAGTTCTTC

J gene: TRBJ1-2
clone size: -
D gene: -
V gene: TRBV3-1
CDR3 protein: CASSIQDNNYGYTF
CDR3 DNA: TGTGCCAGCAGTATACAGGATAACAACTATGGCTACACCTTC

J gene: TRBJ2-7
clone size: few
D gene: -
V gene: TRBV3-1
CDR3 protein: CASSQDPRYEQYF
CDR3 DNA: TGTGCCAGCAGCCAAGACCCACGGTACGAGCAGTACTTC

J gene: TRBJ1-2
clone size: -
D gene: -
V gene: TRBV27
CDR3 protein: CASSFRGRANYGYTF
CDR3 DNA: TGTGCCAGCAGTTTCCGGGGTAGGGCTAACTATGGCTACACCTTC

J gene: TRBJ1-2
clone size: -
D gene: -
V gene: TRBV6-5
CDR3 protein: CASSTTGFSYTF
CDR3 DNA: TGTGCCAGCAGTACGACAGGTTTTAGCTACACCTTC

J gene: TRBJ1-2
clone size: few
D gene: -
V gene: TRBV29-1
CDR3 protein: CSVDRQGIYGYTF
CDR3 DNA: TGCAGCGTTGACAGGCAGGGGATCTATGGCTACACCTTC

J gene: TRBJ1-2
clone size: -
D gene: TRBD1
V gene: TRBV7-2
CDR3 protein: CASSQRTGYGYTF
CDR3 DNA: TGTGCCAGCAGCCAGCGGACAGGGTATGGCTACACCTTC

J gene: TRBJ2-2
clone size: -
D gene: -
V gene: TRBV6-1
CDR3 protein: CASSELLNTGELFF
CDR3 DNA: TGTGCCAGCAGTGAACTTTTGAACACCGGGGAGCTGTTTTTT

J gene: TRBJ2-5
clone size: -
D gene: TRBD1
V gene: TRBV12-3/TRBV12-4
CDR3 protein: CASGLLGQGSPFVRETQYF
CDR3 DNA: TGTGCCAGCGGTTTACTGGGACAGGGGAGTCCCTTTGTGCGGGAGACCCAGTACTTC

J gene: TRBJ2-1
clone size: -
D gene: -
V gene: TRBV15
CDR3 protein: CATSRDGSYNEQFF
CDR3 DNA: TGTGCCACCAGCAGAGATGGCTCCTACAATGAGCAGTTCTTC

J gene: TRBJ2-7
clone size: -
D gene: -
V gene: TRBV28
CDR3 protein: CASNSGDGYEQYF
CDR3 DNA: TGTGCCAGCAATTCGGGGGACGGCTACGAGCAGTACTTC

J gene: TRBJ2-1
clone size: many
D gene: -
V gene: TRBV2
CDR3 protein: CASTLTKGEQFF
CDR3 DNA: TGTGCCAGCACCCTGACCAAGGGTGAGCAGTTCTTC

J gene: TRBJ2-1
clone size: -
D gene: -
V gene: TRBV5-1
CDR3 protein: CASSAGLIGYNEQFF
CDR3 DNA: TGCGCCAGCAGCGCCGGACTAATCGGGTACAATGAGCAGTTCTTC

J gene: TRBJ1-2
clone size: -
D gene: TRBD1
V gene: TRBV6-1
CDR3 protein: CASSEGDRDYGHTF
CDR3 DNA: TGTGCCAGCAGTGAAGGGGACAGGGACTATGGCCACACCTTC

J gene: TRBJ1-4
clone size: -
D gene: -
V gene: TRBV24-1
CDR3 protein: CATSDSRDTEKLFF
CDR3 DNA: TGTGCCACCAGTGATTCCCGGGACACTGAAAAACTGTTTTTT

J gene: TRBJ2-5
clone size: many
D gene: TRBD1
V gene: TRBV20-1
CDR3 protein: CSARPEVGQGVYQYF
CDR3 DNA: TGCAGTGCTAGACCAGAGGTTGGGCAGGGGGTTTACCAGTACTTC

J gene: TRBJ2-7
clone size: -
D gene: -
V gene: TRBV7-3
CDR3 protein: CASSLHPSERSSYNEQYF
CDR3 DNA: TGTGCCAGCAGCCTTCACCCCTCTGAGCGGAGCTCCTACAATGAGCAGTACTTC

J gene: TRBJ1-2
clone size: -
D gene: TRBD1
V gene: TRBV29-1
CDR3 protein: CSVEGGTANGYTF
CDR3 DNA: TGCAGCGTTGAGGGAGGGACAGCAAATGGCTACACCTTC

J gene: TRBJ2-3
clone size: few
D gene: -
V gene: TRBV20-1
CDR3 protein: CSAPWLDTQYF
CDR3 DNA: TGCAGTGCTCCCTGGTTGGATACGCAGTATTTT

J gene: TRBJ2-3
clone size: few
D gene: TRBD2
V gene: TRBV29-1
CDR3 protein: CSVVVAGVANTQYF
CDR3 DNA: TGCAGCGTTGTTGTAGCGGGAGTAGCGAATACGCAGTATTTT

J gene: TRBJ2-3
clone size: -
D gene: TRBD1
V gene: TRBV24-1
CDR3 protein: CATSAVTGVTDTQYF
CDR3 DNA: TGTGCCACCAGTGCCGTGACAGGGGTAACAGATACGCAGTATTTT

J gene: TRBJ2-1
clone size: few
D gene: TRBD2
V gene: TRBV19
CDR3 protein: CASSIRPARSGRNNEQFF
CDR3 DNA: TGTGCCAGTAGTATAAGGCCCGCTAGGAGCGGGAGAAACAATGAGCAGTTCTTC

J gene: TRBJ2-5
clone size: -
D gene: -
V gene: TRBV18
CDR3 protein: CASSPKIQETQYF
CDR3 DNA: TGTGCCAGCTCACCGAAAATCCAAGAGACCCAGTACTTC

J gene: TRBJ2-1
clone size: -
D gene: -
V gene: TRBV20-1
CDR3 protein: CSARGAGHTETQFF
CDR3 DNA: TGCAGTGCTAGAGGGGCGGGCCACACGGAGACCCAGTTCTTC

J gene: TRBJ2-3
clone size: -
D gene: -
V gene: TRBV21-1
CDR3 protein: CASSHPAGGSTDTQYF
CDR3 DNA: TGTGCCAGCAGCCATCCTGCAGGGGGAAGCACAGATACGCAGTATTTT

J gene: TRBJ2-5
clone size: -
D gene: TRBD2
V gene: TRBV6-1
CDR3 protein: CASSLGLAGRLGETQYF
CDR3 DNA: TGTGCCAGCAGTCTTGGACTAGCGGGGCGGCTCGGGGAGACCCAGTACTTC

J gene: TRBJ1-6
clone size: -
D gene: TRBD1
V gene: TRBV7-9
CDR3 protein: CASSLGQGVHSPLHF
CDR3 DNA: TGTGCCAGCAGCTTAGGACAGGGGGTTCATTCACCCCTCCACTTT

J gene: TRBJ2-1
clone size: -
D gene: -
V gene: TRBV5-1
CDR3 protein: CASSFHGLADSGDEQFF
CDR3 DNA: TGCGCCAGCAGCTTTCATGGGCTAGCGGACTCAGGGGATGAGCAGTTCTTC

J gene: TRBJ2-7
clone size: -
D gene: -
V gene: TRBV12-3/TRBV12-4
CDR3 protein: CASSFGGPVDEQYF
CDR3 DNA: TGTGCCAGTAGTTTCGGTGGACCCGTCGACGAGCAGTACTTC

J gene: TRBJ2-2
clone size: -
D gene: -
V gene: TRBV15
CDR3 protein: CATSSAGIGELFF
CDR3 DNA: TGTGCCACCAGCTCCGCAGGGATCGGGGAGCTGTTTTTT

J gene: TRBJ2-1
clone size: -
D gene: TRBD1
V gene: TRBV5-1
CDR3 protein: CASSSGQGAVAYNEQFF
CDR3 DNA: TGCGCCAGCAGCTCCGGACAGGGGGCCGTAGCCTACAATGAGCAGTTCTTC

J gene: TRBJ2-7
clone size: -
D gene: -
V gene: TRBV5-6
CDR3 protein: CASSLRPGGVDEQYF
CDR3 DNA: TGTGCCAGCAGCTTGAGGCCAGGGGGGGTGGACGAGCAGTACTTC

J gene: TRBJ2-1
clone size: -
D gene: TRBD1
V gene: TRBV5-1
CDR3 protein: CTSSSTGLDNEQFF
CDR3 DNA: TGCACCAGCAGCTCGACAGGGTTGGACAATGAGCAGTTCTTC

J gene: TRBJ1-2
clone size: -
D gene: -
V gene: TRBV14
CDR3 protein: CASSQGRAANYGYTF
CDR3 DNA: TGTGCCAGCAGCCAAGGCAGGGCGGCTAACTATGGCTACACCTTC

J gene: TRBJ2-7
clone size: -
D gene: TRBD2
V gene: TRBV20-1
CDR3 protein: CSARDSHSGGSYEQYF
CDR3 DNA: TGCAGTGCTAGAGATTCCCATAGCGGGGGATCCTACGAGCAGTACTTC

J gene: TRBJ1-2
clone size: once
D gene: TRBD1
V gene: TRBV15
CDR3 protein: CAASRGSSRDRPGYGYTF
CDR3 DNA: TGTGCCGCCAGCAGAGGAAGCTCCCGGGACAGGCCTGGATATGGCTACACCTTC

J gene: TRBJ2-1
clone size: few
D gene: TRBD2
V gene: TRBV29-1
CDR3 protein: CSVHSGKTYEQFF
CDR3 DNA: TGCAGCGTCCATAGCGGGAAGACGTATGAGCAGTTCTTC

J gene: TRBJ2-5
clone size: -
D gene: -
V gene: TRBV20-1
CDR3 protein: CSARTSRVQETQYF
CDR3 DNA: TGCAGTGCTAGGACTAGTAGGGTCCAAGAGACCCAGTACTTC

J gene: TRBJ2-5
clone size: -
D gene: -
V gene: TRBV11-2
CDR3 protein: CASSLSGVGQETQYF
CDR3 DNA: TGTGCCAGCAGCTTATCGGGAGTGGGTCAAGAGACCCAGTACTTC

J gene: TRBJ1-5
clone size: -
D gene: TRBD1
V gene: TRBV29-1
CDR3 protein: CSVEGQGGKQPQHF
CDR3 DNA: TGCAGCGTTGAAGGACAGGGCGGAAAGCAGCCCCAGCATTTT

J gene: TRBJ2-6
clone size: few
D gene: TRBD1
V gene: TRBV5-1
CDR3 protein: CASSLEYRGLSNVLTF
CDR3 DNA: TGCGCCAGCAGCTTGGAGTACAGGGGGCTGTCCAACGTCCTGACTTTC

J gene: TRBJ2-1
clone size: few
D gene: -
V gene: TRBV4-1
CDR3 protein: CASTQEGVAGNEQFF
CDR3 DNA: TGCGCCAGCACCCAAGAGGGGGTAGCAGGCAATGAGCAGTTCTTC

J gene: TRBJ2-3
clone size: -
D gene: TRBD1
V gene: TRBV6-2/TRBV6-3
CDR3 protein: CASGQGKATQYF
CDR3 DNA: TGTGCCAGCGGACAGGGGAAGGCTACGCAGTATTTT

J gene: TRBJ2-7
clone size: -
D gene: TRBD2
V gene: TRBV13
CDR3 protein: CASSHRLAGGSGEQYF
CDR3 DNA: TGTGCCAGCAGCCATCGACTAGCGGGAGGGTCGGGGGAGCAGTACTTC

J gene: TRBJ1-2
clone size: -
D gene: -
V gene: TRBV25-1
CDR3 protein: CATADTPYGYTF
CDR3 DNA: TGTGCCACGGCGGACACTCCCTATGGCTACACCTTC

J gene: TRBJ2-7
clone size: -
D gene: -
V gene: TRBV24-1
CDR3 protein: CATSDTRDSAYEQYF
CDR3 DNA: TGTGCCACCAGTGATACCAGGGACTCAGCCTACGAGCAGTACTTC

J gene: TRBJ2-7
clone size: few
D gene: -
V gene: TRBV30
CDR3 protein: CAWMGGPPYEQYF
CDR3 DNA: TGTGCCTGGATGGGGGGGCCCCCCTACGAGCAGTACTTC

J gene: TRBJ1-2
clone size: -
D gene: -
V gene: TRBV5-1
CDR3 protein: CASSLVQGNNGYTF
CDR3 DNA: TGCGCCAGCAGCTTGGTTCAGGGGAACAATGGCTACACCTTC

J gene: TRBJ2-1
clone size: -
D gene: TRBD2
V gene: TRBV5-6
CDR3 protein: CASSAGLAAWSEQFF
CDR3 DNA: TGTGCCAGCAGCGCGGGACTAGCCGCTTGGAGTGAGCAGTTCTTC

J gene: TRBJ2-3
clone size: -
D gene: -
V gene: TRBV6-2/TRBV6-3
CDR3 protein: CASSYYAERADTQYF
CDR3 DNA: TGTGCCAGCAGTTACTATGCTGAGCGGGCTGATACGCAGTATTTT

J gene: TRBJ2-1
clone size: -
D gene: -
V gene: TRBV7-3
CDR3 protein: CASSLTVGVGRNEQFF
CDR3 DNA: TGTGCCAGCAGCTTAACGGTGGGGGTAGGGAGGAATGAGCAGTTCTTC

J gene: TRBJ1-2
clone size: few
D gene: -
V gene: TRBV28
CDR3 protein: CASILAGRIYGYTF
CDR3 DNA: TGTGCCAGCATACTAGCGGGACGGATTTATGGCTACACCTTC

J gene: TRBJ2-5
clone size: few
D gene: -
V gene: TRBV25-1
CDR3 protein: CAVETQYF
CDR3 DNA: TGTGCCGTGGAGACCCAGTACTTC

J gene: TRBJ1-2
clone size: -
D gene: -
V gene: TRBV7-9
CDR3 protein: CASSRGADSNYGYTF
CDR3 DNA: TGTGCCAGCAGCAGGGGCGCCGACAGTAACTATGGCTACACCTTC

J gene: TRBJ1-2
clone size: few
D gene: -
V gene: TRBV14
CDR3 protein: CASSQDGGSRGYTF
CDR3 DNA: TGTGCCAGCAGCCAAGATGGGGGGTCCAGGGGCTACACCTTC